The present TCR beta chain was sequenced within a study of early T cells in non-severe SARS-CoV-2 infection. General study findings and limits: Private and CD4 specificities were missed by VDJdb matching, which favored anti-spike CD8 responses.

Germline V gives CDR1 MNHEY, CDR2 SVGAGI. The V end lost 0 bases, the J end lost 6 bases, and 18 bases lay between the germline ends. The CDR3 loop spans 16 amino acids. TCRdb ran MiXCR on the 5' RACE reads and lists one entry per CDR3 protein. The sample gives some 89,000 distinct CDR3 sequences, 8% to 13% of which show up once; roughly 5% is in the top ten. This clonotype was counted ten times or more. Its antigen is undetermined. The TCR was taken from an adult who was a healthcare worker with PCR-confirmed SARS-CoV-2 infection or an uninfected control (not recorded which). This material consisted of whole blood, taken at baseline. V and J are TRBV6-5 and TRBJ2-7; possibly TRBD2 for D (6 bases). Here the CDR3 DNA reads TGTGCCAGCAGTTACTCGTACGGAGGGGTCCCATCCGAGCAGTACTTC. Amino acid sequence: CASSYSYGGVPSEQYF.